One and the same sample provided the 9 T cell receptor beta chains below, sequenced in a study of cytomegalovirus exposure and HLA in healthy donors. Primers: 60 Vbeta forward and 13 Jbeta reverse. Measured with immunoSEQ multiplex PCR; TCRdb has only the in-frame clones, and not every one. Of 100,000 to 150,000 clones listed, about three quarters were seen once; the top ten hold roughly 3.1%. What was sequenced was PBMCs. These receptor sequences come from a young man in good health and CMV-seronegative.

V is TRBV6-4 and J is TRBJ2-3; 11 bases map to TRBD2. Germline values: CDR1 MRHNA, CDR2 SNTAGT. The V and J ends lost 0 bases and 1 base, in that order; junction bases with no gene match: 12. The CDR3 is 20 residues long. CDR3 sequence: CASSDSASGGHPLGTDTQYF. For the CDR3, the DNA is TGTGCCAGCAGTGACTCGGCTAGCGGGGGGCACCCTTTAGGCACAGATACGCAGTATTTT.

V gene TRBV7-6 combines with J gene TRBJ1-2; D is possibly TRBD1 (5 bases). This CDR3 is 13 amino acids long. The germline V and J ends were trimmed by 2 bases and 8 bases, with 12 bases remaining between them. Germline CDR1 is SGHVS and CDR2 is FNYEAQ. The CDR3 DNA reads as TGTGCCAGCAGCTTACAGGGTTCGGGCGGCTACACCTTC. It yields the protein CASSLQGSGGYTF.

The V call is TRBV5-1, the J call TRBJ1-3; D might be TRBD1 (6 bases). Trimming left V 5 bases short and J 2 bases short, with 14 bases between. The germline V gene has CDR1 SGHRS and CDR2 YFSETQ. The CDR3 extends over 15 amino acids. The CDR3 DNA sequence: TGCGCCAGCAGTATAACAGGGATCCCTGGAAACACCATATATTTT. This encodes CASSITGIPGNTIYF.

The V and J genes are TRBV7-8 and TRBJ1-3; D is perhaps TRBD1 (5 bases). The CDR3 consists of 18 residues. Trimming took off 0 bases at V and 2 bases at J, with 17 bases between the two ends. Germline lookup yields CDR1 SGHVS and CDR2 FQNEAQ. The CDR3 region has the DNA TGTGCCAGCAGCTTAGCTGCGACGTATCCGGGGGCTGGAAACACCATATATTTT. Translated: CASSLAATYPGAGNTIYF.

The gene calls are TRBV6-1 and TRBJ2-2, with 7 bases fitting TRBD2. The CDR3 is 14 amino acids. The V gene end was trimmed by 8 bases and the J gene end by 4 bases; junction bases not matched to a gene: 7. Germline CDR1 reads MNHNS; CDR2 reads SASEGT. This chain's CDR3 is CASSSGESTGELFF. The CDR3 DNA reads TGTGCCAGCTCAAGCGGGGAGAGCACCGGGGAGCTGTTTTTT.

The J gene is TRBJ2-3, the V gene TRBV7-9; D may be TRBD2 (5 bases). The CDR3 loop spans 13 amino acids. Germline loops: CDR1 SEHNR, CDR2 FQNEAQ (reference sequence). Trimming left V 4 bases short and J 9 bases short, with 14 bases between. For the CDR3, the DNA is TGTGCCAGCAGCTCCGATAGACTACCGACGCAGTATTTT. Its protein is CASSSDRLPTQYF.

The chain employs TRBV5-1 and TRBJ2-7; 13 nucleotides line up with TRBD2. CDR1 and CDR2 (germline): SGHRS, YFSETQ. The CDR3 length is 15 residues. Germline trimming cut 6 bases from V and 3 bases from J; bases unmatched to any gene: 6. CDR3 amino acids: CASTLGLAGVYEQYF. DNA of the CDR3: TGCGCCAGCACACTTGGACTAGCGGGAGTCTACGAGCAGTACTTC.

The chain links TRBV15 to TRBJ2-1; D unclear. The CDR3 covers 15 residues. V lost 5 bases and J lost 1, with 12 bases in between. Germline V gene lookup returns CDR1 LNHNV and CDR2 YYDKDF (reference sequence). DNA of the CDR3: TGTGCCACCAGCCGAGGAGTATTATCCTACAATGAGCAGTTCTTC. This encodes CATSRGVLSYNEQFF.

The CDR3 DNA sequence: TGTGCCAGCAGTCAGACAGGGAGGAAAGAGACCCAGTACTTC. Its protein product is CASSQTGRKETQYF. This sequence joins TRBV21-1 and TRBJ2-5; the D call of TRBD1 is as the table states it, not checked on the DNA. TRBV21-1 constitutes a pseudogene. The CDR3 length is 14 residues.